A selection of T cell receptor beta chains follows, all from one sample in a study of shared clonotypes between healthy human individuals. Assay: immunoSEQ multiplex PCR; the TCRdb copy retains only in-frame clones and omits some. The top ten hold over 13% of the sample, which has about 100,000 clones, around 47% seen once. Specimen: PBMCs. Source of these receptors: a woman in her thirties or forties in good health. Some clones in this sample may be carry-over from other donors' samples. Each CDR3 is given with its conserved first and last residue. Fields, in order: clone size, J gene, D gene, V gene, CDR3 DNA, CDR3 protein. The D gene is left open where the match is weak. Rows may omit the clone size; those that give it use once, few, many or a size class.

NA,TRBJ1-6,NA,TRBV6-6,TGTGCCAGCTGGTACACAGCCGGTGGTTCACCCCTCCACTTT,CASWYTAGGSPLHF
NA,TRBJ1-2,TRBD1,TRBV28,TGTGCCAGCAGTCGAGGACAGGGCAGAGATGGCTACACCTTC,CASSRGQGRDGYTF
many,TRBJ2-1,NA,TRBV15,TGTGCCACCTCCCCCGGGGCCCACAATGAGCAGTTCTTC,CATSPGAHNEQFF
medium-sized,TRBJ2-7,NA,TRBV6-5,TGTGCCAGCAGGAGGACAGATTACGAGCAGTACTTC,CASRRTDYEQYF
NA,TRBJ2-5,NA,TRBV29-1,TGCAGCGTTGTCCCTTTTCGAAAGGGTCCAGCAGAGACCCAGTACTTC,CSVVPFRKGPAETQYF
NA,TRBJ2-1,NA,TRBV5-1,TGCGCCAGCAGCTTGGTACCGACGGGAAACCCCTACAATGAGCAGTTCTTC,CASSLVPTGNPYNEQFF
once,TRBJ1-2,TRBD1,TRBV27,TGTGCCAGCAGTACGCGGGACAGGGGAGACTATGGCTACACCTTC,CASSTRDRGDYGYTF
NA,TRBJ1-3,NA,TRBV9,TGTGCCAGCAGCGTAGGTGGGACCGACCCCTCTGGAAACACCATATATTTT,CASSVGGTDPSGNTIYF
many,TRBJ2-3,TRBD2,TRBV7-8,TGTGCCAGCAGCAAAAGGGCAGCGGGAGGTGGGGCAGATACGCAGTATTTT,CASSKRAAGGGADTQYF
NA,TRBJ2-7,NA,TRBV4-1,TGCGCCAGCAGCCAAGACACAGGGCGGGACGAGCAGTACTTC,CASSQDTGRDEQYF
medium-sized,TRBJ1-3,NA,TRBV9,TGTGCCAGCAGCCTCACTTTTGCTGGAAACACCATATATTTT,CASSLTFAGNTIYF
few,TRBJ1-2,NA,TRBV13,TGTGCCAGCAGCTTGGTAGTGACCTATGGCTACACCTTC,CASSLVVTYGYTF
NA,TRBJ2-5,TRBD1,TRBV5-4,TGTGCCAGCAGCCTACTTACCGGGACAGGGAAAGAGACCCAGTACTTC,CASSLLTGTGKETQYF
NA,TRBJ2-2,TRBD2,TRBV19,TGTGCCAGTAGTTCAGCGGTAGCGGGAAGGAGGACCGGGGAGCTGTTTTTT,CASSSAVAGRRTGELFF